Given below is one T cell receptor beta chain in context. No antigen is known for it. Different DNA sequences within this sample yield the same CDR3. This specimen belongs to a study of cytomegalovirus exposure and HLA in healthy donors. Study outcomes and limitations: TCR beta chain V- and J-gene trimming was linked, in a later analysis, to a missense variant in DCLRE1C. CMV serostatus was the only immune exposure information that was available.

Use of 60 Vbeta and 13 Jbeta primers characterized the PCR. Produced via immunoSEQ multiplex PCR; TCRdb's table is partial and in-frame only. This sample's table reports 100,000 to 150,000 clones. The CDR3 runs to 14 residues. Germline V gene data show CDR1 as MNHEY and CDR2 as SMNVEV (reference sequence). Trimming cost V 3 bases and J 3 bases, with 12 bases left between them. The sample consisted of PBMCs. This chain joins TRBV27 and TRBJ2-7, with a weak D call TRBD1 (6 bases). The source of this sequence is a man aged 40-49 years in good health and CMV-seronegative. The CDR3 here is CASSLRQGRYEQYF. CDR3 nucleotide sequence: TGTGCCAGCAGTTTGAGGCAGGGGCGCTACGAGCAGTACTTC.